The 9 T cell receptor beta chains below were found in one sample sequenced in a study of cytomegalovirus exposure and HLA in healthy donors. PCR amplification relied on 60 Vbeta primers (plus 13 Jbeta primers). TCRdb's table, derived via immunoSEQ multiplex PCR, lists solely in-frame clones and lacks some. The sample yields some 210,000 clones, about four fifths seen once. Source material: PBMCs. The receptors originated from a woman between 45 and 60 years old in good health and CMV-seropositive.

The chain combines TRBV19 with TRBJ2-4; TRBD1 matches 11 bases. Germline CDR1 and CDR2: LNHDA and SQIVND (reference sequence). J gave up 3 bases and V 9 bases, and 7 bases lay outside the gene matches. The CDR3 runs to 15 residues. This CDR3 reads CASGTGGLGKNIQYF. CDR3 DNA sequence: TGTGCCAGCGGGACAGGGGGTCTCGGCAAAAACATTCAGTACTTC.

The rearrangement joins TRBV27 to TRBJ2-1; 9 bases agree with TRBD1. Germline lookup yields CDR1 MNHEY and CDR2 SMNVEV (reference sequence). This CDR3 region has 17 residues. V shed 5 bases, J shed 2 bases, and the junction held 10 bases outside the gene matches. In DNA, the CDR3 is TGTGCCAGCAGTCTCGGGGGAAGACAGGGGGCCTACAATGAGCAGTTCTTC. Protein sequence: CASSLGGRQGAYNEQFF.

The chain uses TRBV29-1 and TRBJ2-1; a weak D match, TRBD1 (5 bases). CDR3 length equals 11 residues. Germline V CDR1 and CDR2: SQVTM, ANQGSEA. In DNA, the CDR3 is TGCAGTTTAGGGGCCTACAATGAGCAGTTCTTC. Protein: CSLGAYNEQFF.

The CDR3 region is CASSYSIEGGHGELFF. The CDR3 nucleotides read TGTGCCAGCAGTTACTCGATAGAGGGGGGGCACGGGGAGCTGTTTTTT. V usage is TRBV6-5 and J usage is TRBJ2-2, with a tentative D call TRBD2 (7 bases). Trimming removed 0 bases at V and 7 bases at J, with 15 bases between. The CDR3 is made up of 16 amino acids. Germline V gene data show CDR1 as MNHEY and CDR2 as SVGAGI.

The rearrangement uses TRBV9 and TRBJ2-4, with 8 bases aligning to TRBD2. This CDR3 has 15 amino acids. Unmatched junction bases numbered 10, after V lost 3 bases and J lost 8 bases. Germline values: CDR1 SGDLS, CDR2 YYNGEE. In nucleotides, the CDR3 is TGTGCCAGCAGCGAGCCTGGGACTAGTGGAGACATTCAGTACTTC. It specifies CASSEPGTSGDIQYF.

This clone was counted only a few times. The V and J genes are TRBV4-1 and TRBJ1-1; 7 bases fit TRBD1. Per germline, CDR1 MGHRA and CDR2 YSYEKL. The CDR3 length is 14 residues. The J segment lost 1 base and the V segment lost 4 bases, leaving 3 bases of the junction unmatched. CDR3 in amino acids: CASSPGQANTEAFF. In nucleotides, the CDR3 is TGCGCCAGCAGCCCAGGACAGGCGAACACTGAAGCTTTCTTT.

This chain links TRBV5-5 with TRBJ1-4, with no clear D. The CDR3 has 16 amino acids. V lost 6 bases and J 8 bases, leaving 23 bases between the germline ends. Germline V gives CDR1 SGHKS, CDR2 YYEKEE (reference sequence). The CDR3 is CASNPLVGSSSEKLFF. CDR3 DNA sequence: TGTGCCAGCAACCCCCTTGTGGGGTCGTCTAGCGAAAAACTGTTTTTT. Supplemented by reference TRBV5-5 and TRBJ1-4, the full variable domain reads DAGVTQSPTHLIKTRGQQVTLRCSPISGHKSVSWYQQVLGQGPQFIFQYYEKEERGRGNFPDRFSARQFPNYSSELNVNALLLGDSALYLCASNPLVGSSSEKLFFGSGTQLSVL.

This clone was found once. V and J are TRBV28 and TRBJ2-3, with TRBD2 identical over 9 bases. There are 18 residues in the CDR3. Germline CDR1 and CDR2: MDHEN and SYDVKM. The trim removed 2 bases at V and 6 bases at J, leaving 15 bases unmatched. For the CDR3, the DNA is TGTGCCAGCAGTTTACCTACGACAGCGGGACTAGCTTCGGATACGCAGTATTTT. Translated, it gives CASSLPTTAGLASDTQYF. The full variable domain, its missing parts supplied by reference TRBV28 and TRBJ2-3, is DVKVTQSSRYLVKRTGEKVFLECVQDMDHENMFWYRQDPGLGLRLIYFSYDVKMKEKGDIPEGYSVSREKKERFSLILESASTNQTSMYLCASSLPTTAGLASDTQYFGPGTRLTVL.

The chain uses TRBV4-3 and TRBJ1-4; tentative D call: TRBD1 (5 bases). With 0 bases removed from V and 7 bases from J, the gap between germline ends came to 18 bases. This CDR3 is 17 amino acids long. Per the germline V gene, CDR1 is LGHNA and CDR2 is YSLEER. The CDR3 loop reads CASSQEGWGGGFEKLFF. In DNA, the CDR3 is TGCGCCAGCAGCCAAGAAGGGTGGGGCGGAGGGTTTGAAAAACTGTTTTTT.